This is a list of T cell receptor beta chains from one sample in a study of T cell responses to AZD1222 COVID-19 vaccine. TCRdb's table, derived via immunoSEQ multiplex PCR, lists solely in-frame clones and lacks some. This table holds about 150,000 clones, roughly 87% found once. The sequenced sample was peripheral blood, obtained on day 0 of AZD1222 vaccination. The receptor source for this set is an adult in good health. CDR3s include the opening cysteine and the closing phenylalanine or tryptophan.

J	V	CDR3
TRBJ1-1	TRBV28	CASSQGGDTEAFF
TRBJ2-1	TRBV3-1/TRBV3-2	CASSRSRRLGQGIDEQFF
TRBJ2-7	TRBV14	CASRTSGHSYEQYF
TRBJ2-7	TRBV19	CASSIGTSGSRGEQYF
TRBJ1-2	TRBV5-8	CASSLGRVSNYGYTF
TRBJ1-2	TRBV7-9	CASSSLGQGNGYTF
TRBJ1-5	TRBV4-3	CASSQEGYSNQPQHF
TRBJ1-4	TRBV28	CASSSNRFTNEKLFF
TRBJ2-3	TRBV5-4	CASSRDTDTQYF
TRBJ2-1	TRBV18	CASSPQNVNEQFF
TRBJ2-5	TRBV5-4	CASSLYIIEETQYF
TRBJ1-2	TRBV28	CASSLRAGGVRGYTF
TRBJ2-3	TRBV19	CASSKQAGGSGDTQYF
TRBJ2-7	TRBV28	CASLSNTEQYF
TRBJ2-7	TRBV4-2	CASSQDPGARAYEQYF
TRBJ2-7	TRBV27	CASSFRAPGTSDHEQYF
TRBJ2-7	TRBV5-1	CASSNNEGGAYEQYF
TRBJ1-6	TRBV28	CASGSGTGDSPLHF
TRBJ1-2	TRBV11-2	CASSLGANYGYTF
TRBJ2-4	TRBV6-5	CASSHPGQGRNIQYF
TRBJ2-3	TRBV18	CASSPQISRETQYF
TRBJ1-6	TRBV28	CASRLQGGWSSSYNSPLHF
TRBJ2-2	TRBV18	CASSPATSGGTGELFF
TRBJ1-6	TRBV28	CASSLKVTPLHF
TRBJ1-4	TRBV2	CASSDKRGINEKLFF
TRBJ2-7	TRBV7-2	CASSLPLPPYEQYF
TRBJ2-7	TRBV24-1	CATSDATGFSSYEQYF
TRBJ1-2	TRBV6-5	CASSSQGAGYGYTF
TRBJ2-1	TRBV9	CASSVTSGVTYNEQFF
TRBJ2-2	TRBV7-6	CASSPGLPNRELFF